The next 28 T cell receptor beta chains were all read from a single sample in a study of blood T cell repertoires in COVID-19. The data were produced by immunoSEQ multiplex PCR, yet TCRdb's version contains in-frame clones alone and is incomplete. Counted here are around 99,000 clones, roughly 75% occurring once; the ten biggest clones make up approximately 4.2%. The sample comprised peripheral blood. The receptors shown here come from a human donor in a cohort sampled during active or convalescent COVID-19.

CDR3 DNA: TGTGCCAGCTCACCAGGGGTAGGGGTGGTCGAGCAGTACTTC. This encodes CASSPGVGVVEQYF. The rearrangement links TRBV18 to TRBJ2-7; possibly TRBD1 for D (5 bases). The CDR3 length is 14 residues. V lost 2 bases to trimming and J lost 6 bases, with 14 bases between them. Germline V gene lookup returns CDR1 KGHSH and CDR2 LQKENI.

The gene calls are TRBV15 and TRBJ2-1; D not certain. Per germline, CDR1 LNHNV and CDR2 YYDKDF (reference sequence). Trimming pared 0 bases from V and 4 bases from J, leaving 16 bases between. The CDR3 spans 17 residues. This CDR3 reads CATSRDRRVYWYNEQFF. Written as DNA, the CDR3 is TGTGCCACCAGCAGAGATAGGAGAGTATATTGGTACAATGAGCAGTTCTTC.

This clone was counted once. The chain uses TRBV20-1 and TRBJ1-3, with D hard to call. V lost 3 bases and J 4 bases, leaving 16 bases between the germline ends. Germline V lookup: CDR1 DFQATT, CDR2 SNEGSKA (reference sequence). This CDR3 is 15 amino acids long. The CDR3 coding sequence is TGCAGTGCTAGTGAGCGCAGGCTGGCCGGAAACACCATATATTTT. As protein: CSASERRLAGNTIYF.

The CDR3 DNA is TGTGCCAGCAGACAGTCCCCGGGACTAGCGGGGAGCAGCACCGGGGAGCTGTTTTTT. Translated, it gives CASRQSPGLAGSSTGELFF. J is TRBJ2-2 and V is TRBV27, with 13 nucleotides matching TRBD2. The CDR3 has 19 amino acids. J was trimmed by 4 bases and V by 6 bases; bases with no gene match: 14. Germline V lookup: CDR1 MNHEY, CDR2 SMNVEV (reference sequence).

The V gene is TRBV3-1 (or the pseudogene TRBV3-2), the J gene TRBJ1-1; a weak D match, TRBD1 (5 bases). V lost 4 bases and J lost 4, with 13 bases in between. CDR3 length: 14 residues. The germline CDR1 and CDR2 sequences are LGHDT and YNNKEL (reference sequence). The CDR3 DNA sequence: TGTGCCAGCAGCCGAAGGACACCCGTCACTGAAGCTTTCTTT. Amino acids: CASSRRTPVTEAFF.

V usage is TRBV24-1 and J usage is TRBJ1-6; D may be TRBD1 (5 bases). From germline, CDR1 is KGHDR and CDR2 SFDVKD. Trimming removed 9 bases at V and 8 bases at J, with 10 bases between. The CDR3 has 12 residues. In DNA form, the CDR3 reads TGTGCCACCTCCAGGGCCGATTCACCCCTCCACTTT. The encoded protein is CATSRADSPLHF.

The chain uses TRBV25-1 and TRBJ2-7; a possible D gene is TRBD1 (5 bases). Deletions cut 4 bases from V and 0 bases from J, with 10 bases between. Germline CDR1 reads MGHDK; CDR2 reads SYGVNS. The CDR3 is made up of 14 amino acids. CDR3 region: CASSGDRNSYEQYF. CDR3 nucleotide sequence: TGTGCCAGCAGTGGTGACAGAAACTCCTACGAGCAGTACTTC.

The sample holds one count of this clone. The V call is TRBV14, the J call TRBJ2-1, with 8 bases matching TRBD2. The CDR3 length is 16 residues. Losses at the gene ends were 3 bases for V and 10 bases for J; bases not matched to a gene: 14. CDR1 SGHDN and CDR2 FVKESK come from the germline V gene. The CDR3 DNA sequence: TGTGCCAGCAGCCACACGCCGATGGGCGGGGGGTCCGAGCAGTTCTTC. The encoded protein is CASSHTPMGGGSEQFF.

V and J are TRBV7-2 and TRBJ2-7, with a tentative D call TRBD1 (5 bases). The ends were cut back, 2 bases at V and 2 bases at J, with 13 bases in the middle. This CDR3 comprises 15 residues. Germline CDR1 and CDR2: SGHTA and FQGNSA. CDR3 amino acids: CASSLSAAGTYEQYF. CDR3 nucleotide sequence: TGTGCCAGCAGCTTAAGCGCGGCAGGGACCTACGAGCAGTACTTC.

The gene calls are TRBV4-1 and TRBJ2-7, with 8 positions matching TRBD1. The V gene end was trimmed by 0 bases and the J gene end by 4 bases; junction bases not matched to a gene: 8. Germline CDR1 is MGHRA and CDR2 is YSYEKL. CDR3 length: 16 residues. CDR3 bases: TGCGCCAGCAGCCAAGACCGGACAGGGTCCTATTACGAGCAGTACTTC. Translated, it gives CASSQDRTGSYYEQYF.

V and J are TRBV4-3 and TRBJ2-1, with a weak D call TRBD1 (5 bases). V lost 3 bases, J lost 8 bases, and 11 bases lay in between. Germline CDR1 and CDR2: LGHNA and YSLEER. The CDR3 length is 13 residues. CDR3 DNA: TGCGCCAGCAGCCATGACCTAGGGGATGAGCAGTTCTTC. Protein: CASSHDLGDEQFF.

J is TRBJ2-2 and V is TRBV5-1; 11 bases fit TRBD2. V lost 6 bases, J lost 4 bases, and 5 bases stayed unmatched. The CDR3 contains 15 residues. Germline CDR1 reads SGHRS; CDR2 reads YFSETQ. The CDR3 DNA is TGCGCCAGCACCTCCCTAGCGGGAGGCACCGGGGAGCTGTTTTTT. Amino acid sequence: CASTSLAGGTGELFF.

The chain recombines TRBV27 with TRBJ2-1; 12 bases match TRBD2. The V and J ends lost 3 bases and 0 bases, in that order; junction bases with no gene match: 6. Germline CDR1 reads MNHEY; CDR2 reads SMNVEV (reference sequence). The CDR3 contains 18 residues. This CDR3 is CASSFGLAGLSSYNEQFF. The CDR3 DNA reads as TGTGCCAGCAGTTTCGGACTAGCGGGACTAAGCTCCTACAATGAGCAGTTCTTC.

The chain recombines TRBV28 with TRBJ2-1; 7 bases align to TRBD2. CDR1 is MDHEN, CDR2 SYDVKM, per germline. Trimming cost V 3 bases and J 3 bases; bases outside gene matches: 5. This CDR3 is 15 amino acids long. The CDR3: CASSLAGVRYNEQFF. CDR3 nucleotides: TGTGCCAGCAGTTTGGCGGGAGTCCGCTACAATGAGCAGTTCTTC.

The V call is TRBV28, the J call TRBJ1-2; the D is unclear. Germline CDR1 and CDR2: MDHEN and SYDVKM. The CDR3 loop spans 14 amino acids. Trimming took off 7 bases at V and 2 bases at J, with 14 bases between the two ends. The CDR3 DNA reads TGTGCCAGCACCTCTGGAGGGTCAAACTATGGCTACACCTTC. Translating gives CASTSGGSNYGYTF.

A few counts support this clone. The V and J genes are TRBV28 and TRBJ2-3, with 9 bases matching TRBD2. The V gene end was trimmed by 4 bases and the J gene end by 6 bases; junction bases not matched to a gene: 8. This CDR3 has 15 amino acids. Germline CDR1 and CDR2: MDHEN and SYDVKM. This CDR3 reads CASSYSGSWRDTQYF. CDR3 in DNA: TGTGCCAGCAGTTATAGCGGGAGTTGGAGGGATACGCAGTATTTT.

The V and J genes are TRBV7-8 and TRBJ2-7; TRBD2 matches at 9 bases. J lost 2 bases, V lost 3 bases, and 11 bases had no gene match. The germline V gene has CDR1 SGHVS and CDR2 FQNEAQ. The CDR3 sequence is 17 residues long. The DNA for the CDR3 is TGTGCCAGCAGCTTTGGGGTAGCGGGGGTCACGACCTACGAGCAGTACTTC. Its protein product is CASSFGVAGVTTYEQYF.

The chain combines TRBV18 with TRBJ2-3, with D hard to call. Germline CDR1 and CDR2: KGHSH and LQKENI. Trimming cost V 0 bases and J 6 bases, with 7 bases left between them. CDR3 length: 13 amino acids. In DNA form, the CDR3 reads TGTGCCAGCTCACCACCGGCTCGTGATACGCAGTATTTT. Translation gives CASSPPARDTQYF.

V is TRBV7-8 and J is TRBJ2-5; D is undetermined. CDR3 length: 15 amino acids. V was shortened by 6 bases and J by 2 bases, with 16 bases between the two germline ends. From germline, CDR1 is SGHVS and CDR2 FQNEAQ. The CDR3 coding sequence is TGTGCCAGCAGTTTGACTTCCCGAACGCAAGAGACCCAGTACTTC. Protein sequence: CASSLTSRTQETQYF. Full variable domain (missing parts from reference TRBV7-8 and TRBJ2-5): GAGVSQSPRYKVAKRGQDVALRCDPISGHVSLFWYQQALGQGPEFLTYFQNEAQLDKSGLPSDRFFAERPEGSVSTLKIQRTQQEDSAVYLCASSLTSRTQETQYFGPGTRLLVL.

The chain couples TRBV28 to TRBJ2-5, with 15 bases that match TRBD2. The ends lost 5 bases at V and 7 bases at J; junction bases unmatched: 11. CDR1 is MDHEN, CDR2 SYDVKM, per germline. This CDR3 is 17 amino acids long. The CDR3 region is CASSLRTSGRAGGTQYF. The CDR3 coding sequence is TGTGCCAGCAGTCTAAGGACTAGCGGGAGGGCCGGGGGGACCCAGTACTTC.

The rearrangement uses TRBV6-5 and TRBJ1-1; D might be TRBD1 (5 bases). Looked up from germline, CDR1 is MNHEY and CDR2 is SVGAGI. The V end was cut by 5 bases, the J end by 5 bases, with 9 bases between. The CDR3 has 12 residues. CDR3 amino acids: CASSHQGTEAFF. CDR3 bases: TGTGCCAGCAGTCACCAGGGAACTGAAGCTTTCTTT.

This chain uses TRBV11-2 with TRBJ2-7; 8 bases fit TRBD1. In germline, CDR1 is SGHAT, CDR2 FQNNGV. The CDR3 contains 13 residues. With 4 bases clipped from V and 5 bases from J, the junction kept 4 bases outside the gene matches. CDR3: CASSSDRVDEQYF. The DNA for the CDR3 is TGTGCCAGCAGCTCGGACAGGGTGGACGAGCAGTACTTC.

This chain uses TRBV6-5 with TRBJ1-1; no firm D call. Trimming pared 2 bases from V and 0 bases from J, leaving 7 bases between. Germline loops: CDR1 MNHEY, CDR2 SVGAGI. This CDR3 comprises 14 residues. The CDR3 spells CASSYAMMNTEAFF. The CDR3 DNA follows: TGTGCCAGCAGTTACGCGATGATGAACACTGAAGCTTTCTTT.

The CDR3 protein is CASSRLAGIRDEQFF. CDR3 DNA sequence: TGTGCCAGCAGTCGACTAGCGGGAATTAGGGATGAGCAGTTCTTC. This chain links TRBV2 with TRBJ2-1; 11 bases map to TRBD2. Germline values: CDR1 SNHLY, CDR2 FYNNEI. V lost 5 bases to trimming and J lost 8 bases; unmatched junction nucleotides: 8. The CDR3 loop spans 15 amino acids.

V usage is TRBV6-5 and J usage is TRBJ1-2; 7 nucleotides match TRBD1. Germline V gives CDR1 MNHEY, CDR2 SVGAGI. V lost 6 bases and J lost 3; bases outside the gene matches: 1. The CDR3 contains 12 residues. The CDR3 region has the DNA TGTGCCAGCAGGGGACAGTACTATGGCTACACCTTC. This codes for CASRGQYYGYTF.

This clone was detected a few times. The chain joins TRBV19 to TRBJ2-1, with D perhaps TRBD1 (6 bases). V was shortened by 5 bases and J by 2 bases, with 10 bases between the two germline ends. The CDR3 totals 14 residues. CDR1 is LNHDA, CDR2 SQIVND, per germline (reference sequence). The CDR3 loop is CASSLGDTYNEQFF. The CDR3 DNA follows: TGTGCCAGTAGTTTAGGGGACACCTACAATGAGCAGTTCTTC.

The chain joins TRBV7-9 to TRBJ2-1; perhaps TRBD1 as D (6 bases). Trimming took off 0 bases at V and 6 bases at J, with 12 bases between the two ends. This CDR3 spans 15 amino acids. The germline V gene encodes CDR1 SEHNR and CDR2 FQNEAQ (reference sequence). CDR3 region: CASSLARAGANEQFF. In nucleotides, the CDR3 is TGTGCCAGCAGCTTAGCGCGGGCAGGGGCCAATGAGCAGTTCTTC.

The chain combines TRBV4-3 with TRBJ1-2, with TRBD1 identical over 8 bases. The CDR3 extends over 16 amino acids. With V trimmed by 4 bases and J by 7 bases, 14 bases remained unmatched. CDR1 is LGHNA and CDR2 is YSLEER in the germline V gene. The CDR3 DNA reads as TGCGCCAGCAGCCGGGACGGACAGGGCTCTACTGCTGGCTACACCTTC. Its translation: CASSRDGQGSTAGYTF.